Following are 2 T cell receptor beta chains from one sample sequenced in a study of T cell responses to AZD1222 COVID-19 vaccine (TCRdb year 2021). The time point label, read with the paper, signifies: baseline before first vaccination. Preparation of the library involved the immunoSEQ multiplex PCR assay. TCRdb retrieved this table from immuneACCESS and kept in-frame rearrangements only. Not all clones are present; in checked studies, unresolved V genes account for under half, and no reason is known for the remainder. This sample has some 180,000 clones in its table, and approximately 92% of those were observed once. 1% to 1.5% of the sample belongs to the ten largest clones. This sample comprised peripheral blood, obtained on day 0 of AZD1222 vaccination. All receptors derive from an adult in good health.

The chain joins TRBV2 to TRBJ1-2; no clear D gene. Germline CDR1 SNHLY, CDR2 FYNNEI. CDR3 length: 12 amino acids. Trimming shortened V by 1 base and J by 8 bases, and 8 bases separated the two germline ends. The CDR3: CASSEGGEGYTF. CDR3 DNA sequence: TGTGCCAGCAGTGAAGGGGGTGAGGGCTACACCTTC. The variable domain in full, with the rest retrieved from reference TRBV2 and TRBJ1-2, is EPEVTQTPSHQVTQMGQEVILRCVPISNHLYFYWYRQILGQKVEFLVSFYNNEISEKSEIFDDQFSVERPDGSNFTLKIRSTKLEDSAMYFCASSEGGEGYTFGSGTRLTVV.

The chain recombines TRBV11-3 with TRBJ1-1; D perhaps matches TRBD1 (6 bases). V was cut by 8 bases and J by 1 base, with 8 bases left in between. This CDR3 comprises 12 residues. Germline CDR1 SGHNT, CDR2 YENEEA. The CDR3 DNA reads TGTGCCAGCTCGGACAGGAACACTGAAGCTTTCTTT. This gives the protein CASSDRNTEAFF.